These 10 T cell receptor beta chains came from one sample sequenced in a study of beta chain features in type 1 diabetes. Findings of the study overall: Moderate yet significant TCRB CDR3 shortening was seen in Type 1 diabetes patients in all four CD4+ subsets.

Sequencing targeted expressed TCRB transcripts, as all isolated RNA had been reverse transcribed. Sequencing used immunoSEQ multiplex PCR; TCRdb keeps in-frame clones, though not all of them. The sample records 240,000 or so clones, about 15% being singletons. Which antigens these TCRs recognize remains unknown. Sample: naive CD4+ T cells from blood. The receptor set was obtained from a man in his thirties or forties with type 1 diabetes.

The V call is TRBV4-1, the J call TRBJ2-3; 8 bases are a match to TRBD2. This CDR3 is built from 20 residues. Looked up from germline, CDR1 is MGHRA and CDR2 is YSYEKL. The V gene end was trimmed by 8 bases and the J gene end by 0 bases; junction bases not matched to a gene: 22. The CDR3 spells CASRERGSRAGDTSTDTQYF. The CDR3 coding sequence is TGCGCCAGCCGCGAGAGGGGAAGTCGAGCGGGAGACACTAGCACAGATACGCAGTATTTT.

The V gene is TRBV12-5, the J gene TRBJ1-1; no reliable D call. Trimming shortened V by 5 bases and J by 4 bases, and 14 bases separated the two germline ends. The CDR3 sequence is 14 residues long. Germline CDR1 reads LGHNT; CDR2 reads FRNRAP. The chain's CDR3 is CASGPPGRGTEAFF. For the CDR3, the DNA is TGTGCTAGTGGTCCCCCGGGGAGAGGCACTGAAGCTTTCTTT.

The chain links TRBV4-1 to TRBJ1-5; 8 positions agree with TRBD1. This CDR3 spans 16 amino acids. The junction had 9 bases not matched to a gene; V was cut back by 5 bases and J by 3 bases. Germline V gene data show CDR1 as MGHRA and CDR2 as YSYEKL. In nucleotides, the CDR3 is TGCGCCAGCAGCGCCCGGACGACAGGGGACAATCAGCCCCAGCATTTT. Its translation: CASSARTTGDNQPQHF.

Only a few counts were recorded for this clone. This chain uses TRBV6-5 with TRBJ2-7; 8 bases are shared with TRBD2. The CDR3 is made up of 15 amino acids. Trimming removed 0 bases from V and 4 bases from J; junction bases left unmatched: 5. Germline V gives CDR1 MNHEY, CDR2 SVGAGI. The DNA for the CDR3 is TGTGCCAGCAGTTACTCCCTAGGGACTAGTTACGAGCAGTACTTC. This gives the protein CASSYSLGTSYEQYF.

The sample holds a few counts of this clone. The chain couples TRBV15 to TRBJ1-1; D unclear. There are 14 residues in the CDR3. Germline values: CDR1 LNHNV, CDR2 YYDKDF (reference sequence). Trimming took 0 bases from V and 4 from J, leaving 9 bases between them. The DNA for the CDR3 is TGTGCCACCAGCAGAGATCGGGAAGGCACTGAAGCTTTCTTT. It specifies CATSRDREGTEAFF. Together with reference TRBV15 and TRBJ1-1, the CDR3 gives the full variable domain: DAMVIQNPRYQVTQFGKPVTLSCSQTLNHNVMYWYQQKSSQAPKLLFHYYDKDFNNEADTPDNFQSRRPNTSFCFLDIRSPGLGDTAMYLCATSRDREGTEAFFGQGTRLTVV.

This clone was seen more than once but under ten times. The rearrangement uses TRBV7-9 and TRBJ1-1; tentative D call: TRBD1 (5 bases). CDR3 length equals 15 residues. Looked up from germline, CDR1 is SEHNR and CDR2 is FQNEAQ (reference sequence). Trimming pared 0 bases from V and 4 bases from J, leaving 12 bases between. The CDR3 DNA follows: TGTGCCAGCAGCTTAGCAAGTCAGGGAGGCACTGAAGCTTTCTTT. Translating gives CASSLASQGGTEAFF.

This clone appeared a few times. The chain employs TRBV19 and TRBJ2-1; D perhaps matches TRBD2 (5 bases). Deletions cut 3 bases from V and 9 bases from J, with 18 bases between. The CDR3 spans 15 residues. Germline assignment: CDR1 LNHDA and CDR2 SQIVND (reference sequence). This CDR3 is CASSITEAPGGEQFF. The CDR3 nucleotides read TGTGCCAGTAGTATTACAGAAGCTCCCGGAGGTGAGCAGTTCTTC. The full variable domain, in which reference TRBV19 and TRBJ2-1 provide the parts outside the CDR3, is DGGITQSPKYLFRKEGQNVTLSCEQNLNHDAMYWYRQDPGQGLRLIYYSQIVNDFQKGDIAEGYSVSREKKESFPLTVTSAQKNPTAFYLCASSITEAPGGEQFFGPGTRLTVL.

V and J are TRBV10-3 and TRBJ2-7, with TRBD2 matching over 7 bases. Germline CDR1 ENHRY, CDR2 SYGVKD. This CDR3 has 14 amino acids. After removal of 3 bases from V and 7 bases from J, the junction contained 9 bases not matched to a gene. The CDR3: CAISDLAATWEQYF. The CDR3 DNA sequence: TGTGCCATCAGTGATCTAGCGGCTACTTGGGAGCAGTACTTC.

In this sample, this clone turned up a few times. The V call is TRBV7-9, the J call TRBJ2-7; TRBD2 matches 11 bases. The CDR3 spans 14 residues. Germline V gene sequence: CDR1 SEHNR, CDR2 FQNEAQ (reference sequence). V gave up 5 bases and J gave up 2 bases; unmatched junction bases: 2. CDR3 residues: CASSRLAGPYEQYF. DNA for the CDR3: TGTGCCAGCAGCCGACTAGCGGGGCCCTACGAGCAGTACTTC.

The table lists this clone with a few counts. The genes are TRBV4-1 and TRBJ1-4; D is perhaps TRBD1 (6 bases). CDR1 and CDR2 from the germline V gene are MGHRA and YSYEKL. Trimming took off 4 bases at V and 2 bases at J, with 14 bases between the two ends. This CDR3 spans 16 amino acids. The CDR3 DNA reads TGCGCCAGCAGCCGAGCTGGGACACCTACTAATGAAAAACTGTTTTTT. Amino acid sequence: CASSRAGTPTNEKLFF.